Listed here are 6 T cell receptor beta chains from one sample, sequenced in a study of T cell responses to AZD1222 COVID-19 vaccine (dated by TCRdb to about 2021). The sample's time point label, decoded: about 28 days (+/-7) after the second vaccine dose. The library came from the immunoSEQ multiplex PCR assay. Imported from immuneACCESS, the table was reduced by TCRdb to in-frame sequences with V and J called. These copies leave out some clones; in studies compared against another copy, an unresolved V gene accounts for under half, and the cause of the remainder is not known. A total of roughly 98,000 clones appear in this sample, 84% of them only once. 12% to 15% of the sample is in the top ten clones. Sequencing was performed on peripheral blood, taken 28 days after the second AZD1222 dose. The receptor set was obtained from an adult who received the AZD1222 COVID-19 vaccine.

The genes are TRBV6-2 or TRBV6-3 and TRBJ1-3; no reliable D call. The CDR3 length is 13 residues. In germline, CDR1 is MNHEY, CDR2 SVGEGT. The V gene lost 2 bases and the J gene lost 4 bases, with 6 bases spanning the gap. The CDR3 reads CASSYRSGNTIYF. The CDR3 nucleotides read TGTGCCAGCAGTTACAGATCGGGAAACACCATATATTTT.

The DNA of the CDR3 is TGTGCCAGCAGCTTAGGTACTGAAGCTTTCTTT. Its protein is CASSLGTEAFF. The V call is TRBV11-1, the J call TRBJ1-1; D gene uncertain. Germline V CDR1 and CDR2: SGHAT, FQDESV (reference sequence). The germline V and J ends were trimmed by 1 base and 5 bases, with 2 bases remaining between them. The CDR3 loop spans 11 amino acids.

This clone was recorded only once. The chain recombines TRBV9 with TRBJ2-1; D is possibly TRBD1 or TRBD2 (5 bases each). The CDR3 consists of 17 residues. With 0 bases removed from V and 0 bases from J, the gap between germline ends came to 13 bases. Germline V gene lookup returns CDR1 SGDLS and CDR2 YYNGEE. CDR3 sequence reads: CASSVDARGLSYNEQFF. CDR3 coding DNA: TGTGCCAGCAGCGTAGACGCTCGGGGCCTCTCCTACAATGAGCAGTTCTTC.

V and J are TRBV7-2 and TRBJ2-2, with 10 nucleotides matching TRBD2. CDR3 length: 16 amino acids. After removal of 8 bases from V and 5 bases from J, the junction contained 11 bases not matched to a gene. Germline values: CDR1 SGHTA, CDR2 FQGNSA. In DNA form, the CDR3 reads TGTGCCAGCCATTCGGGGAGCGGGGGGGCGACCGGGGAGCTGTTTTTT. As protein: CASHSGSGGATGELFF.

The chain joins TRBV7-2 to TRBJ1-1, with D uncertain. Germline lookup yields CDR1 SGHTA and CDR2 FQGNSA. The CDR3 sequence is 15 residues long. V was trimmed by 1 base and J by 1 base, leaving 10 bases between them. The CDR3 protein is CASSLESLPNTEAFF. The CDR3 region has the DNA TGTGCCAGCAGCTTAGAAAGTCTGCCGAACACTGAAGCTTTCTTT.

The genes are TRBV12-5 and TRBJ1-1; D not resolved. The CDR3 consists of 14 residues. Trimming removed 3 bases at V and 4 bases at J, with 12 bases between. CDR1 LGHNT and CDR2 FRNRAP come from the germline V gene. This CDR3 is CASGFRGDGTEAFF. CDR3 bases: TGTGCTAGTGGTTTCCGGGGAGATGGCACTGAAGCTTTCTTT.